This T cell receptor (beta chain) stems from a study of cytomegalovirus exposure and HLA in healthy donors. Study-level points and caveats: When analyzed later, a missense DCLRE1C variant was found to be linked to TCR beta V- and J-gene trimming.

Primers for the PCR totalled 60 Vbeta and 13 Jbeta. TCRdb keeps only in-frame clones here, not all; method: immunoSEQ multiplex PCR. This sample's table reports roughly 57,000 clones. CDR1 is SGHAT, CDR2 FQNNGV, per germline. There are 15 residues in the CDR3. With V trimmed by 5 bases and J by 5 bases, 9 bases remained unmatched. Comment on this clone: The antigen is unknown.

The source material was PBMCs. V usage is TRBV11-2 and J usage is TRBJ2-7, with 10 bases that match TRBD2. This clonotype was obtained from a woman in her twenties or thirties in good health and CMV-seropositive. The CDR3 sequence: CASSPPPSGSDEQYF. In DNA, the CDR3 is TGTGCCAGCAGCCCCCCCCCTAGCGGGAGCGACGAGCAGTACTTC.